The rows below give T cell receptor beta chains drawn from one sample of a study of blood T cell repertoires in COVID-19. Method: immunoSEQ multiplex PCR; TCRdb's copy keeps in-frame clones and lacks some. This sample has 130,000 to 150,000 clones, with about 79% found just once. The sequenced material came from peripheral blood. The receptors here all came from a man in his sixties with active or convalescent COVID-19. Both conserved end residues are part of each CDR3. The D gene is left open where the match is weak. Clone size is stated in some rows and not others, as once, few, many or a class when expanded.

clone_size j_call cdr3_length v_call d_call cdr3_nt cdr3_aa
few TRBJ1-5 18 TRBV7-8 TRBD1 TGTGCCAGCAGCTTAGCGTCTAGGACAGGGGTGGACAATCAGCCCCAGCATTTT CASSLASRTGVDNQPQHF
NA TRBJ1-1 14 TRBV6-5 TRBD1 TGTGCCACCTACCGGGACAGGGGGATGGTTGAAGCTTTCTTT CATYRDRGMVEAFF
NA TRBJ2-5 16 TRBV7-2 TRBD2 TGTGCCAGCAGCTTAGGGGCTAGCGGGGTGGGTGAGACCCAGTACTTC CASSLGASGVGETQYF
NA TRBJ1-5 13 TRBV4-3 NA TGCGCCAGCAGCCTTTGGGCGAATCAGCCCCAGCATTTT CASSLWANQPQHF
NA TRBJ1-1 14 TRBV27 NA TGTGCCAGCAGTTATCTCACAGAGAACACTGAAGCTTTCTTT CASSYLTENTEAFF
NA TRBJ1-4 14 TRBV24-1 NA TGTGCCACCAGTGACAGTGCAACTAATGAAAAACTGTTTTTT CATSDSATNEKLFF
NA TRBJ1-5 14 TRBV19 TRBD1 TGTGCCAGTAGTACAGGGGGCTTCAATCAGCCCCAGCATTTT CASSTGGFNQPQHF
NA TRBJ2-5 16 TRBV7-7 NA TGTGCTAGCAGTCTAAATAGTCTACAGGGACAAGAGACCCAGTACTTC CASSLNSLQGQETQYF
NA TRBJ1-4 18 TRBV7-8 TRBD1 TGTGCCAGCAGCTGGGGACAGGGGGCGACGGCAACTAATGAAAAACTGTTTTTT CASSWGQGATATNEKLFF
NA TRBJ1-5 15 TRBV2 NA TGTGCCAGCAGTGAATGGGACAACAGCAATCAGCCCCAGCATTTT CASSEWDNSNQPQHF
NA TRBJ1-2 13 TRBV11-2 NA TGTGCCAGCAGCTTAGGTCAGTCCTATGGCTACACCTTC CASSLGQSYGYTF
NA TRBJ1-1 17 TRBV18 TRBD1 TGTGCCAGCTCACCCCTAAATTCGGGACAGGGTCACACTGAAGCTTTCTTT CASSPLNSGQGHTEAFF
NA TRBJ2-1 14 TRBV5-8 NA TGTGCCAGCAGCTTGGCCAGAGTCAGGAATGAGCAGTTCTTC CASSLARVRNEQFF
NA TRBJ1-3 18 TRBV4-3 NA TGCGCCAGCAGCCTTCGGATGCTAGGGGAAGGCTCTGGAAACACCATATATTTT CASSLRMLGEGSGNTIYF
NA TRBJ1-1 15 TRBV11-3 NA TGTGCCAGCAGCTTAAATTACAGGGTGAACACTGAAGCTTTCTTT CASSLNYRVNTEAFF
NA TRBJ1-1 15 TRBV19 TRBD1 TGTGCCAGTAGTATGTTGGGACAGCAGAACACTGAAGCTTTCTTT CASSMLGQQNTEAFF
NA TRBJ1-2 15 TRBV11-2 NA TGTGCCAGTAGCGGCGATGGATGGAGTAACTATGGCTACACCTTC CASSGDGWSNYGYTF
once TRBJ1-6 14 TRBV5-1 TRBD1 TGCGCCAGCAGAAGGGGACAGGATAATTCACCCCTCCACTTT CASRRGQDNSPLHF
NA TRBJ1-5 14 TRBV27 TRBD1 TGTGCCATCTCGACAGGGGCAGTGGATCAGCCCCAGCATTTT CAISTGAVDQPQHF
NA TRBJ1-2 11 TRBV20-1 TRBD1 TGCAGTGCTGGGACAGTACCCGGCTACACCTTC CSAGTVPGYTF
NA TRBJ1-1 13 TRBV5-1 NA TGCGCCAGCAGCTTGGGCGGGGGGATTGAGGCTTTCTTT CASSLGGGIEAFF
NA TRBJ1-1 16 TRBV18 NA TGTGCCAGCTCACCAGCAGCAGCGCCCATGAACACTGAAGCTTTCTTT CASSPAAAPMNTEAFF
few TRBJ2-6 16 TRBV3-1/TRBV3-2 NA TGTGCCAGCAGCCAAACTGGACTTGTTGGGGCCAACGTCCTGACTTTC CASSQTGLVGANVLTF
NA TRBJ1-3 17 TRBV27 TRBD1 TGTGCCAGCAGCATCGACAGGGGGCCCTTCTCTGGAAACACCATATATTTT CASSIDRGPFSGNTIYF
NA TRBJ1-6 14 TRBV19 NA TGTGCCAGCAGAGCCGGGACACAGAATTCACCCCTCCACTTT CASRAGTQNSPLHF
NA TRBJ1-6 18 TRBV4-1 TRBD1 TGCGCCAGCAGCCAAGAAATTAGGTCGGGGGACAGAAGTTCACCCCTCCACTTT CASSQEIRSGDRSSPLHF
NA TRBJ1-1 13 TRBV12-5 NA TGTGCTAGTGGTTTGCCCCCCGCTCGGTTAGCTTTCTTT CASGLPPARLAFF
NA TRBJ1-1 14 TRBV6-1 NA TGTGCCAGCAGTGACCAGAGGCTTAACACTGAAGCTTTCTTT CASSDQRLNTEAFF
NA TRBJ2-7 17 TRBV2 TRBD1 TGTGCCAGCAGACCTAGGCAGGGACAGGACACCCGTCGAGAGCAGTACTTC CASRPRQGQDTRREQYF
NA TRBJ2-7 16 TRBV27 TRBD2 TGTGCCAGCAGTACCCGACTAGCGGGTTCGACCTACGAGCAGTACTTC CASSTRLAGSTYEQYF
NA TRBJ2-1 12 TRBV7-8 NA TGTGCCAGCAGCTCAAACCAAAAGAGGCAGTTCTTC CASSSNQKRQFF